This T cell receptor (beta chain) was sequenced in a study of CD8 T cells in ankylosing spondylitis. Germline values: CDR1 KGHDR, CDR2 SFDVKD. The CDR3 sequence is 15 residues long. J was trimmed by 3 bases and V by 4 bases; bases with no gene match: 5. TCRdb reanalysed the 5' RACE reads using MiXCR and keeps one entry per CDR3 protein. The data show 250,000 to 350,000 distinct CDR3 sequences, with around 21% seen just once and about 3.5% held by the top ten. V gene TRBV24-1 combines with J gene TRBJ2-1; 7 bases line up with TRBD2. This sequence was found in a female donor with ankylosing spondylitis or in good health (not recorded which). Sequencing input: blood, either unsorted or a sorted T cell fraction (not recorded which). The CDR3 reads CATSDLSGNYNEQFF. For the CDR3, the DNA is TGTGCCACCAGTGACTTGAGCGGGAACTACAATGAGCAGTTCTTC.